Detailed here is one T cell receptor beta chain. What it recognizes is unknown. CDR3 size: 16 residues. Trimming took off 0 bases at V and 5 bases at J, with 20 bases between the two ends. Germline CDR1 DFQATT, CDR2 SNEGSKA (reference sequence). TCRdb reanalysed the reads using MiXCR and keeps one entry per CDR3 protein. The table lists 90,000 to 110,000 distinct CDR3 sequences, around 28% of them singletons. This sample stems from a study of T cell repertoires in cytomegalovirus infection. Study context: A matching HLA type, together with CMV infection, was signaled by public TCR beta signatures. Study-wide findings and caveats: CMV-specific TCR beta clonotypes restricted by HLA-C were the ones dominating the ex vivo response. The cumulative frequency of public TCR beta families distinguished individuals who carried CMV together with the relevant HLA.

The chain uses TRBV20-1 and TRBJ2-7; D may be TRBD1 (6 bases). The clonotype originates from a human donor in good health (CMV status not recorded). Some clones in this sample may be carry-over from other donors' samples. This material consisted of CD8+ T cells from cultured PBMCs, taken from culture after CMV antigen stimulation. The CDR3 here is CSARDPPRQDGDEQYF. CDR3 nucleotides: TGCAGTGCTAGAGATCCCCCTCGACAGGACGGGGACGAGCAGTACTTC.